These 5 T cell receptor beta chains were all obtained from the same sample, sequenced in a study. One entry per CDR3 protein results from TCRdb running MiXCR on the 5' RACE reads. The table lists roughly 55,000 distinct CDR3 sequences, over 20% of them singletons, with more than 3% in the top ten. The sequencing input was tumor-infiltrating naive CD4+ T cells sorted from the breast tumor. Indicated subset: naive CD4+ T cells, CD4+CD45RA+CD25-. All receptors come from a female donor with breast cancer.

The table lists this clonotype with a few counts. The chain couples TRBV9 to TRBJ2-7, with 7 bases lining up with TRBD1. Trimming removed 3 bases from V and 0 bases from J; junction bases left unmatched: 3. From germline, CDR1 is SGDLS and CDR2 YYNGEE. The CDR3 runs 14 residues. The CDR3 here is CASSARDSSYEQYF. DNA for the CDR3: TGTGCCAGCAGCGCTCGGGACAGCTCCTACGAGCAGTACTTC.

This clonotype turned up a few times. The CDR3 here is CASSSARRETQYF. CDR3 bases: TGTGCCAGCAGCAGTGCCCGAAGGGAGACCCAGTACTTC. The rearrangement links TRBV12-3 or TRBV12-4 to TRBJ2-5, with D hard to call. Trimming removed 6 bases at V and 5 bases at J, with 13 bases between. CDR3 length: 13 amino acids.

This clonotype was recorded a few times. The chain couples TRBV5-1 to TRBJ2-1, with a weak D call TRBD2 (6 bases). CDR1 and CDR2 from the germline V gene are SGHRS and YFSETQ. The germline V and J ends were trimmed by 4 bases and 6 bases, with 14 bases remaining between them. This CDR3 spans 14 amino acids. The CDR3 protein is CASSPSGGGNEQFF. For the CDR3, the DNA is TGCGCCAGCAGCCCTTCCGGGGGAGGCAATGAGCAGTTCTTC.

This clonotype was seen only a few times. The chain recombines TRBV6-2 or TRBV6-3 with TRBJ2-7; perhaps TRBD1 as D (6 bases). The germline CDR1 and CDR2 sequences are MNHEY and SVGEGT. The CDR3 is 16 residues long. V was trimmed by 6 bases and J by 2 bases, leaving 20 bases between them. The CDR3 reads CASSKPGTHLTYEQYF. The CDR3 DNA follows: TGTGCCAGCAGCAAACCCGGGACACACCTCACCTACGAGCAGTACTTC.

The CDR3 region is CSAHHGGAGGPETQYF. CDR3 DNA: TGCAGTGCTCACCACGGCGGAGCGGGGGGGCCAGAGACCCAGTACTTC. The rearrangement links TRBV20-1 to TRBJ2-5; 10 nucleotides agree with TRBD2. V shed 5 bases, J shed 4 bases, and the junction held 13 bases outside the gene matches. This CDR3 has 16 amino acids. CDR1 and CDR2 (germline): DFQATT, SNEGSKA (reference sequence).